This T cell receptor (beta chain) stems from a study of T cell responses to AZD1222 COVID-19 vaccine. Whole-study results and caveats: Receipt of two AZD1222 doses was followed by a rise in Spike-specific TCR breadth and depth. The study reported that nearly half of spike-specific TCRs target unmutated variant regions. The donors showed a predominance of white British ancestry and of females, with possible underestimation of clonal diversity.

The repertoire was sequenced with immunoSEQ multiplex PCR; TCRdb's copy has only in-frame clones and lacks some. The sample records 91,000 or so clones, 92% being singletons. CDR1 and CDR2 from the germline V gene are KGHSH and LQKENI. Trimming removed 0 bases from V and 1 base from J; junction bases left unmatched: 13. The CDR3 is 20 amino acids. Regarding this clone: Its antigen is currently unknown.

This clonotype originated in an adult who received the AZD1222 COVID-19 vaccine. V gene TRBV18 combines with J gene TRBJ1-5, with 9 positions matching TRBD1. Sample: peripheral blood, taken 28 days after the second AZD1222 dose. CDR3 nucleotide sequence: TGTGCCAGCTCACCACCTGGGGGACAGGGAGGCACAGGGAGCAATCAGCCCCAGCATTTT. Translating gives CASSPPGGQGGTGSNQPQHF.